Ten or more counts support the clone carrying this T cell receptor (beta chain). Treatment of any kind had been given to no patient before thyroid surgery. The data are from a study of metastatic and nonmetastatic thyroid tumors. The wider study: Repertoires from malignant and benign thyroid patients were compared across blood and tumor or nodule tissue.

Germline CDR1 is SGHAT and CDR2 is FQNNGV. The J segment lost 8 bases and the V segment lost 0 bases, leaving 3 bases of the junction unmatched. The CDR3 sequence is 14 residues long. MiXCR was used by TCRdb to re-call the PCR reads. The data contain some 13,000 clones, 10% to 15% of them singletons. This chain links TRBV11-2 with TRBJ2-1; 8 bases match TRBD1. The sequence was collected from a female donor with papillary thyroid cancer or a benign thyroid nodule (not recorded which). Some clones in this sample may be carry-over from other donors' samples. Sequenced sample: blood. CDR3 DNA sequence: TGTGCCAGCAGCTTAGATGGACAGGGCGATGAGCAGTTCTTC. This gives the protein CASSLDGQGDEQFF.